This T cell receptor beta chain emerged from a study of blood T cell repertoires in COVID-19. Unmatched junction bases numbered 11, after V lost 3 bases and J lost 11 bases. The CDR3 is made up of 16 amino acids. Germline loops: CDR1 SGHTA, CDR2 FQGNSA. Source study methods: Estimated nucleated cell counts came from reference gene primer amplification. The method was immunoSEQ multiplex PCR; TCRdb's version includes in-frame clones alone and lacks a portion of them. That table supplies the V and J calls and clone size; D and trimming were determined from the DNA. The repertoire consists of 200,000 to 300,000 clones, with about 85% occurring once and the leading ten covering 3.5% to 5%.

The clonotype originates from a man in his 60s with acute or convalescent COVID-19. The chain carries TRBV7-2 and TRBJ2-1, with TRBD2 matching over 12 bases. The sample comprised peripheral blood. Here the CDR3 reads CASSLGGTSGFTKQFF. The CDR3 DNA is TGTGCCAGCAGCTTGGGGGGGACTAGCGGGTTTACGAAGCAGTTCTTC.